What follows are 28 T cell receptor beta chains derived from one specimen sequenced in a study of T cells in Graves' hyperthyroidism and ophthalmopathy. What was amplified from RNA transcripts were TCR beta CDR3 regions. With the HTBI primer set, the TCR CDR3 went through a first round of RT-PCR. TCRdb reprocessed the multiplex PCR reads via MiXCR and lists one record per CDR3 protein. The sample records some 270,000 distinct CDR3 sequences, roughly 15% being singletons. Source material: blood. These TCRs come from a woman aged 40 to 50 with Graves' hyperthyroidism.

The sample holds many counts of this clonotype. The genes are TRBV28 and TRBJ1-2; 9 bases align to TRBD1. With 2 bases clipped from V and 6 bases from J, the junction kept 7 bases outside the gene matches. Germline V gene data show CDR1 as MDHEN and CDR2 as SYDVKM. The CDR3 has 15 residues. CDR3 amino acids: CASSLLTGGPDGYTF. Here the CDR3 DNA reads TGTGCCAGCAGTTTACTGACAGGGGGTCCGGATGGCTACACCTTC.

Of note for this clonotype: A much larger clone differs from this one at a single base, so this may be a read error. This chain connects TRBV20-1 to TRBJ1-4; TRBD1 might be the D (5 bases). The ends were cut back, 1 base at V and 6 bases at J, with 15 bases in the middle. Germline lookup yields CDR1 DFQATT and CDR2 SNEGSKA (reference sequence). The CDR3 runs 15 residues. The CDR3 sequence is CSARGPKTAHEKLFF. DNA for the CDR3: TGCAGTGCTAGAGGTCCCAAGACAGCTCATGAAAAACTGTTTTTT.

This clonotype was seen a handful of times. The chain combines TRBV6-2 or TRBV6-3 with TRBJ2-1; 11 bases are shared with TRBD2. The CDR3 has 15 amino acids. The V segment lost 1 base and the J segment 6 bases; nucleotides outside the gene matches: 2. Per the germline V gene, CDR1 is MNHEY and CDR2 is SVGEGT. The CDR3 DNA follows: TGTGCCAGCAGTTACTTAGCGGGAGGGACCAATGAGCAGTTCTTC. This gives the protein CASSYLAGGTNEQFF.

This clonotype appeared many times. J is TRBJ1-6 and V is TRBV2; tentative D call: TRBD1 (6 bases). Trimming took off 4 bases at V and 6 bases at J, with 13 bases between the two ends. From germline, CDR1 is SNHLY and CDR2 FYNNEI. This CDR3 has 15 residues. CDR3 protein: CASSVGQTTNSPLHF. The CDR3 DNA sequence: TGTGCCAGCAGTGTTGGACAGACAACTAATTCACCCCTCCACTTT.

This clonotype came up many times. V is TRBV7-8 and J is TRBJ2-5, with D perhaps matching TRBD1 or TRBD2 (5 bases each). CDR3 length equals 12 residues. V dropped 1 base and J dropped 6 bases, with 6 bases sitting between them. CDR1 and CDR2 (germline): SGHVS, FQNEAQ. For the CDR3, the DNA is TGTGCCAGCAGCTTAGAGGGACAGACCCAGTACTTC. This sequence encodes CASSLEGQTQYF.

This clonotype has ten or more counts. The chain employs TRBV29-1 and TRBJ2-5, with TRBD1 matching over 7 bases. Germline V lookup: CDR1 SQVTM, CDR2 ANQGSEA. V shed 7 bases and J 9 bases; nucleotides not matched to a gene: 8. The CDR3 is 11 residues long. The CDR3 reads CSGDSYGAQYF. In nucleotides, the CDR3 is TGCAGCGGGGACAGTTATGGGGCCCAGTACTTC.

In its sample, this clonotype was seen many times. V and J are TRBV6-1 and TRBJ2-1; TRBD2 aligns across 10 bases. Unmatched junction bases numbered 9, after V lost 5 bases and J lost 5 bases. The CDR3 has 16 amino acids. In germline, CDR1 is MNHNS, CDR2 SASEGT. CDR3 nucleotide sequence: TGTGCCAGCAGTAGGGGACTAGCGAGAACTCACAATGAGCAGTTCTTC. This gives the protein CASSRGLARTHNEQFF.

This clonotype was counted ten times or more. The chain has TRBV3-1 and TRBJ1-1; the D gene is possibly TRBD1 (5 bases). This CDR3 comprises 12 residues. Trimming stripped 5 bases from V and 7 bases from J, with 11 bases between. Germline V gene data show CDR1 as LGHDT and CDR2 as YNNKEL (reference sequence). The CDR3 DNA follows: TGTGCCAGCAGCTCGGGGGAAATTGAAGCTTTCTTT. Its translation is CASSSGEIEAFF.

Ten or more counts support this clonotype. The chain has TRBV7-2 and TRBJ2-7, with no clear D. The CDR3 runs to 14 residues. The germline V gene has CDR1 SGHTA and CDR2 FQGNSA. The V end was cut by 1 base, the J end by 3 bases, with 10 bases between. The DNA for the CDR3 is TGTGCCAGCAGCTTAGTTGCCTCCCTCTACGAGCAGTACTTC. This encodes CASSLVASLYEQYF. Full variable domain (remainder filled in from reference TRBV7-2 and TRBJ2-7): GAGVSQSPSNKVTEKGKDVELRCDPISGHTALYWYRQSLGQGLEFLIYFQGNSAPDKSGLPSDRFSAERTGGSVSTLTIQRTQQEDSAVYLCASSLVASLYEQYFGPGTRLTVT.

This clonotype was detected many times. The chain is built from TRBV13 and TRBJ2-7; TRBD2 aligns across 10 bases. The CDR3 has 15 amino acids. Losses at the gene ends were 3 bases for V and 3 bases for J; bases not matched to a gene: 5. From germline, CDR1 is PRHDT and CDR2 FYEKMQ (reference sequence). The CDR3 nucleotides read TGTGCCAGCAGCTTGACGCGACTAGCGGGCTACGAGCAGTACTTC. Encoded protein: CASSLTRLAGYEQYF. The whole variable domain, remainder taken from reference TRBV13 and TRBJ2-7, is AAGVIQSPRHLIKEKRETATLKCYPIPRHDTVYWYQQGPGQDPQFLISFYEKMQSDKGSIPDRFSAQQFSDYHSELNMSSLELGDSALYFCASSLTRLAGYEQYFGPGTRLTVT.

This clonotype was counted many times. V and J are TRBV13 and TRBJ1-2, with a possible D match to TRBD1 (5 bases). V lost 3 bases to trimming and J lost 4 bases, with 12 bases between them. There are 14 residues in the CDR3. Germline-derived CDR1 and CDR2 are PRHDT and FYEKMQ (reference sequence). CDR3 nucleotides: TGTGCCAGCAGCTTTGACAGCCGACCCTATGGCTACACCTTC. This encodes CASSFDSRPYGYTF.

The rearrangement links TRBV11-3 to TRBJ2-3; the D gene could be TRBD1 or TRBD2 (5 bases each). Germline CDR1 is SGHNT and CDR2 is YENEEA. V was shortened by 5 bases and J by 4 bases, with 16 bases between the two germline ends. The CDR3 consists of 15 residues. The CDR3 DNA reads as TGTGCCAGCAGCATTGGGACGGGTGGCGCAGATACGCAGTATTTT. Protein sequence: CASSIGTGGADTQYF.

The chain joins TRBV18 to TRBJ2-5, with no clear D. Trimming shortened V by 6 bases and J by 1 base, and 21 bases separated the two germline ends. Germline V gene lookup returns CDR1 KGHSH and CDR2 LQKENI. The CDR3 totals 17 residues. As DNA, the CDR3 is TGTGCCAGCTCCCCGGCGGCGGCAGGTGGCCCCCAAGAGACCCAGTACTTC. It codes for CASSPAAAGGPQETQYF.

This clonotype was counted many times. This sequence joins TRBV12-3 or TRBV12-4 and TRBJ2-5; D is perhaps TRBD2 (6 bases). The V end was cut by 2 bases, the J end by 5 bases, with 9 bases between. The CDR3 extends over 13 amino acids. CDR3 nucleotides: TGTGCCAGCAGTTTATGGCGGGGCGAGACCCAGTACTTC. This codes for CASSLWRGETQYF.

Many counts were recorded for this clonotype. This chain connects TRBV7-9 to TRBJ1-5, with 10 bases fitting TRBD1. V trimming: 4 bases; J trimming: 4 bases; junction bases outside the gene matches: 7. The CDR3 covers 16 residues. Germline CDR1 and CDR2: SEHNR and FQNEAQ (reference sequence). The CDR3 nucleotides read TGTGCCAGCAGCTCACCGGGACAGGGGCCAAATCAGCCCCAGCATTTT. It is translated as CASSSPGQGPNQPQHF.

This clonotype showed up many times. The rearrangement links TRBV24-1 to TRBJ2-1, with TRBD2 matching 7 bases. The CDR3 covers 15 residues. V lost 8 bases, J lost 1 base, and 7 bases stayed unmatched. Germline CDR1 is KGHDR and CDR2 is SFDVKD. The CDR3 nucleotides are TGTGCCACCAACTCGGCTAGCGGTTCCTACAATGAGCAGTTCTTC. This sequence encodes CATNSASGSYNEQFF.

There are many counts of this clonotype. The chain has TRBV7-2 and TRBJ2-7; D may be TRBD1 (5 bases). V was clipped by 5 bases and J by 6 bases, with 17 bases between them. The germline V gene has CDR1 SGHTA and CDR2 FQGNSA. The CDR3 has 14 amino acids. The CDR3 sequence: CASSPSRQFSEQYF. The CDR3 DNA reads TGTGCCAGCAGCCCGAGCCGACAGTTCTCCGAGCAGTACTTC.

Concerning this clonotype: A much more abundant neighbour one base away suggests this may be a read error. The chain links TRBV6-1 to TRBJ1-6; D is possibly TRBD1 (5 bases). There are 14 residues in the CDR3. Germline CDR1 and CDR2: MNHNS and SASEGT. The CDR3 bases are TGTGCCACCAGTGCCGTCAGGGATAGGTCACCCCTCCACTTT. Its translation: CATSAVRDRSPLHF.

This clonotype appeared many times. The CDR3 DNA reads TGTGCCAGCCGAGCCCGGGAACACTCCTACGAGCAGTACTTC. Its translation is CASRAREHSYEQYF. This chain connects TRBV28 to TRBJ2-7; tentatively, D is TRBD2 (5 bases). V shed 8 bases and J shed 0 bases, with 14 bases lying between them. This CDR3 comprises 14 residues. CDR1 and CDR2 from the germline V gene are MDHEN and SYDVKM.

This chain links TRBV7-9 with TRBJ1-3; 10 bases are shared with TRBD1. Germline loops: CDR1 SEHNR, CDR2 FQNEAQ (reference sequence). V trimming: 1 base; J trimming: 4 bases; junction bases outside the gene matches: 10. This CDR3 region has 18 residues. CDR3 sequence reads: CASSLDHGTGAGGNTIYF. CDR3 DNA sequence: TGTGCCAGCAGCTTAGATCACGGGACAGGGGCTGGAGGAAACACCATATATTTT.

In this sample, this clonotype turned up many times. The chain has TRBV7-9 and TRBJ2-7, with 7 bases lining up with TRBD1. The CDR3 totals 16 residues. CDR1 is SEHNR, CDR2 FQNEAQ, per germline (reference sequence). After removal of 5 bases from V and 3 bases from J, the junction contained 13 bases not matched to a gene. This CDR3 reads CASSTITTGAVYEQYF. The CDR3, as DNA: TGTGCCAGCAGCACTATAACCACAGGGGCCGTCTACGAGCAGTACTTC.

This clonotype was seen repeatedly, ten times or more. The V gene is TRBV2, the J gene TRBJ2-3; D is ambiguous. The V gene's germline CDR1 is SNHLY and CDR2 FYNNEI. Trimming removed 2 bases from V and 4 bases from J, with 10 bases in between. The CDR3 contains 14 residues. CDR3 DNA: TGTGCCAGCAGTGAACTAGTATCGGCAGATACGCAGTATTTT. Translating gives CASSELVSADTQYF.

This clonotype has a count of ten or more. The chain has TRBV6-2 or TRBV6-3 and TRBJ2-7; possibly TRBD1 for D (6 bases). This CDR3 region has 15 residues. CDR1 is MNHEY, CDR2 SVGEGT, per germline. Trimming left V 5 bases short and J 3 bases short, with 17 bases between. The CDR3 coding sequence is TGTGCCAGCAGTGGTGACAGGTTCCTCGGCTACGAGCAGTACTTC. Translated: CASSGDRFLGYEQYF.

This clonotype was seen repeatedly, ten times or more. Here the CDR3 reads CASTLSGDFSGELFF. CDR3 sequence (DNA): TGTGCCAGCACCCTCTCCGGGGACTTTTCCGGGGAGCTGTTTTTT. The chain employs TRBV12-3 or TRBV12-4 and TRBJ2-2; D possibly corresponds to TRBD2 (6 bases). The ends were cut back, 7 bases at V and 6 bases at J, with 18 bases in the middle. The CDR3 runs 15 residues.

This clonotype was seen ten or more times. This chain connects TRBV20-1 to TRBJ1-5; 8 bases are a match to TRBD1. The CDR3 contains 17 residues. CDR1 and CDR2 (germline): DFQATT, SNEGSKA (reference sequence). The V gene end was trimmed by 0 bases and the J gene end by 2 bases; junction bases not matched to a gene: 9. CDR3 sequence (DNA): TGCAGTGCTAGAGAGCGGGGACAGGTGGGGGGCAATCAGCCCCAGCATTTT. It encodes CSARERGQVGGNQPQHF.

In this sample, this clonotype turned up many times. The chain joins TRBV11-2 to TRBJ2-3, with TRBD1 matching 7 bases. Trimming at V came to 5 bases and at J to 0 bases, leaving 5 bases not matched to a gene. CDR1 and CDR2 (germline): SGHAT, FQNNGV. CDR3 length: 15 residues. CDR3 DNA: TGTGCCAGCAGCCAGACAGGGCTAAGCACAGATACGCAGTATTTT. Protein product: CASSQTGLSTDTQYF.

This clonotype was observed at least ten times. CDR3 sequence: CASRRTGDANQPQHF. CDR3 DNA: TGTGCCAGCAGGAGGACAGGGGACGCGAATCAGCCCCAGCATTTT. The rearrangement joins TRBV2 to TRBJ1-5; 9 bases match TRBD1. Germline-derived CDR1 and CDR2 are SNHLY and FYNNEI. CDR3 length equals 15 residues. V was clipped by 6 bases and J by 4 bases; unmatched bases: 7.

This clonotype was recorded at least ten times. This rearrangement joins TRBV28 to TRBJ2-1; 8 bases are shared with TRBD2. There are 15 residues in the CDR3. CDR1 is MDHEN, CDR2 SYDVKM, per germline. The ends lost 6 bases at V and 2 bases at J; junction bases unmatched: 6. CDR3 in DNA: TGTGCCAGCAGCCTTAGCGGGACTCCCTACAATGAGCAGTTCTTC. Its protein product is CASSLSGTPYNEQFF.